Sequencing of this TCR beta chain was carried out in a study of human T cells and chemical hapten exposure. This CDR3 region has 13 residues. In germline, CDR1 is DFQATT, CDR2 SNEGSKA (reference sequence). V was trimmed by 3 bases and J by 5 bases, leaving 14 bases between them. During construction of the library, unique molecular identifiers were attached to individual cDNA molecules for quantitative, reproducible TCR counting. TCRdb reanalysed the RACE reads using MiXCR and keeps one entry per CDR3 protein. The repertoire holds about 380,000 distinct CDR3 sequences, with about 6% as singletons. Noted time point: patch test 2, 6 weeks after DPC sensitization. The sample's treatment: therapeutic diphenylcyclopropenone sensitization with weekly scalp DPC. Total RNA came from unfractionated whole blood.

This clonotype was sampled from a woman younger than 35 with alopecia areata. Some clones in this sample may be carry-over from other donors' samples. The sequencing used whole blood, collected in connection with sensitization to the hapten diphenylcyclopropenone (DPC). The J gene is TRBJ2-7, the V gene TRBV20-1; the D gene could be TRBD1 or TRBD2 (5 bases each). DNA of the CDR3: TGCAGTGCTAGGGGACGGATTGGGAACGAGCAGTACTTC. Amino acid sequence: CSARGRIGNEQYF.